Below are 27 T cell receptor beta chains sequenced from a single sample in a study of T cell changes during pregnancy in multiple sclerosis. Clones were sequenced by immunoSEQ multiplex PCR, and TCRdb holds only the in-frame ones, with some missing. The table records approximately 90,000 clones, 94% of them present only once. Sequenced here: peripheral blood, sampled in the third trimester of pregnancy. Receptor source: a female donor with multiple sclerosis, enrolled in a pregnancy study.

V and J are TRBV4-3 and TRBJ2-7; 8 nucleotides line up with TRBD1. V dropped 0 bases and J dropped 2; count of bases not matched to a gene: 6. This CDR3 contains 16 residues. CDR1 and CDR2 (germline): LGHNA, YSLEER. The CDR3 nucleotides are TGCGCCAGCAGCCAAGATACGTACAGGGGGGCCTACGAGCAGTACTTC. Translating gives CASSQDTYRGAYEQYF.

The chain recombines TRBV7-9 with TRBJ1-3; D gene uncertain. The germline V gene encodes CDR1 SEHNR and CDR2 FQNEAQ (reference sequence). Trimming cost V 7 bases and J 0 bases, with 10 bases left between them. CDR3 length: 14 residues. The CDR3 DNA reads TGTGCCAGCAACGCTATTTCCTCTGGAAACACCATATATTTT. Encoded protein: CASNAISSGNTIYF.

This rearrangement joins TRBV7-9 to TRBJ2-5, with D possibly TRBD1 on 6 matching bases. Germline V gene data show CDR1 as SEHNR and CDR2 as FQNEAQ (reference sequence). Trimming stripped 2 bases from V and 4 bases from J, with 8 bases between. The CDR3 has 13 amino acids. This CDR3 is CASSLTGSETQYF. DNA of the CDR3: TGTGCCAGCAGCTTAACAGGGTCAGAGACCCAGTACTTC.

The CDR3 region is CASSLGAGGNEQYF. The CDR3 DNA is TGTGCCAGCAGCTTAGGGGCAGGGGGAAACGAGCAGTACTTC. This chain connects TRBV11-3 to TRBJ2-7; 7 bases align to TRBD1. V shed 1 base and J 5 bases; nucleotides not matched to a gene: 5. The CDR3 is 14 residues long. Germline V CDR1 and CDR2: SGHNT, YENEEA.

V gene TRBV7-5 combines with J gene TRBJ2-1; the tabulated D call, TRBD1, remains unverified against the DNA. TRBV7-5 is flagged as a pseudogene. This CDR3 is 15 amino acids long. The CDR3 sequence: CVRRAPLRVPTEQFF. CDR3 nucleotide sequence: TGTGTCAGAAGGGCCCCCCTCAGGGTGCCGACCGAGCAGTTCTTC.

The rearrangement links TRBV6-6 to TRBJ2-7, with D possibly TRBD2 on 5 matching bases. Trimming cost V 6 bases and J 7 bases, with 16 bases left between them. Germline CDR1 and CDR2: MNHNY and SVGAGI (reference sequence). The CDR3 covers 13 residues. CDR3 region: CASSPPGSGEQYF. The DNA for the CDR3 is TGTGCCAGCAGCCCACCGGGGTCGGGGGAGCAGTACTTC.

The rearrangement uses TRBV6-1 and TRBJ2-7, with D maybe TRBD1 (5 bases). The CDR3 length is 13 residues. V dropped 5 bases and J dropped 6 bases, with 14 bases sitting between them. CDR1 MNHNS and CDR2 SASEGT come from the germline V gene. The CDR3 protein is CASSSVGQLEQYF. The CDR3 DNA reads TGTGCCAGCAGTTCCGTGGGGCAGCTCGAGCAGTACTTC.

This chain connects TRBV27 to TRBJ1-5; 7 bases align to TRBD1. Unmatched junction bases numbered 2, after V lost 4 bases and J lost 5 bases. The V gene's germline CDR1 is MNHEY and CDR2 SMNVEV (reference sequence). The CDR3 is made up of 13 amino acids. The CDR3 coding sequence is TGTGCCAGCAGTTACAGGGGTTATCAGCCCCAGCATTTT. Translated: CASSYRGYQPQHF.

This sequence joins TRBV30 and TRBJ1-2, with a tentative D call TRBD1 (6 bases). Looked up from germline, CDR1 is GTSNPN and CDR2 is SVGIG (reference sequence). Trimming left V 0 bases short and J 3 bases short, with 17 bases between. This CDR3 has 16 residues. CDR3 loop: CAWSVPKDQGYYGYTF. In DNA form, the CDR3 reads TGTGCCTGGAGTGTACCAAAAGACCAGGGGTACTATGGCTACACCTTC.

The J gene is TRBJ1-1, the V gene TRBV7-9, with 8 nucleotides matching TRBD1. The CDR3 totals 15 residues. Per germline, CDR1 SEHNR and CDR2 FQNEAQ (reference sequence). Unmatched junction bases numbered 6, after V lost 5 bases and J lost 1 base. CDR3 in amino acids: CASSKTGARNTEAFF. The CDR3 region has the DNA TGTGCCAGCAGCAAGACAGGGGCTAGGAACACTGAAGCTTTCTTT.

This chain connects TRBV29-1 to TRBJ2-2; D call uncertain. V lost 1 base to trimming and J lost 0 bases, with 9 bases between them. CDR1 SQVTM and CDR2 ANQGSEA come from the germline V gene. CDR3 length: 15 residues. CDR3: CSVEGDNPNTGELFF. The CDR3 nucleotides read TGCAGCGTTGAAGGAGACAACCCGAACACCGGGGAGCTGTTTTTT.

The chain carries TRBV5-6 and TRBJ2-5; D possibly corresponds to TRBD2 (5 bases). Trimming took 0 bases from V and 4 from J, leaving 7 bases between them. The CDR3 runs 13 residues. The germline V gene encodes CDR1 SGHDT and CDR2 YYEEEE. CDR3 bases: TGTGCCAGCAGCTTGGTAGGAGGAGAGACCCAGTACTTC. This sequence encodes CASSLVGGETQYF. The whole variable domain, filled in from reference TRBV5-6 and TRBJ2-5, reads DAGVTQSPTHLIKTRGQQVTLRCSPKSGHDTVSWYQQALGQGPQFIFQYYEEEERQRGNFPDRFSGHQFPNYSSELNVNALLLGDSALYLCASSLVGGETQYFGPGTRLLVL.

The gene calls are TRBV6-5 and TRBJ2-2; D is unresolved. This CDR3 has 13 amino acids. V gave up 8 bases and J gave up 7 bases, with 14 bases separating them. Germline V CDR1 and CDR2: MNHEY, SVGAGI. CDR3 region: CASGALMGGELFF. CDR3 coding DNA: TGTGCCAGCGGAGCGTTAATGGGCGGGGAGCTGTTTTTT.

This CDR3 reads CASSIYLAGGPNEQFF. The CDR3, as DNA: TGTGCCAGTAGTATATACCTAGCGGGAGGGCCCAATGAGCAGTTCTTC. This rearrangement joins TRBV19 to TRBJ2-1; TRBD2 aligns across 12 bases. V was pared by 2 bases and J by 6 bases, with 5 bases of the junction left unmatched. The CDR3 has 16 amino acids. From germline, CDR1 is LNHDA and CDR2 SQIVND (reference sequence).

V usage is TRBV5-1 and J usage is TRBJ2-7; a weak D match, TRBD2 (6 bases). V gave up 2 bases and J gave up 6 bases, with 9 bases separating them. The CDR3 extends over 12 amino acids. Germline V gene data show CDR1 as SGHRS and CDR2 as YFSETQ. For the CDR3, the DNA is TGCGCCAGCAGCTTTAGCGGCCCCGAGCAGTACTTC. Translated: CASSFSGPEQYF.

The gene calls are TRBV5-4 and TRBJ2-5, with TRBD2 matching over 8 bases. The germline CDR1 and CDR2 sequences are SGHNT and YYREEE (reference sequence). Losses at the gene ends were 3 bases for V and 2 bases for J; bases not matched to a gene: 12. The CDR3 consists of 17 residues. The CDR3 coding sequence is TGTGCCAGCAGCTCACGCGGGGGGCTAGCTCCTCAAGAGACCCAGTACTTC. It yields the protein CASSSRGGLAPQETQYF.

The CDR3 protein is CASSWTPDRENTEAFF. The CDR3 coding sequence is TGTGCCAGCAGTTGGACTCCGGACAGGGAGAACACTGAAGCTTTCTTT. The chain combines TRBV27 with TRBJ1-1; 8 bases are shared with TRBD1. After removal of 4 bases from V and 1 base from J, the junction contained 8 bases not matched to a gene. Germline V gene sequence: CDR1 MNHEY, CDR2 SMNVEV (reference sequence). CDR3 length equals 16 residues.

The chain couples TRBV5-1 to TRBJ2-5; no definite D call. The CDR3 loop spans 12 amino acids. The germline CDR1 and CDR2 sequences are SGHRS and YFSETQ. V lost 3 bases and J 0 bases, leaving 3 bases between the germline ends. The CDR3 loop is CASSSNQETQYF. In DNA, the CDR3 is TGCGCCAGCAGCTCTAACCAAGAGACCCAGTACTTC.

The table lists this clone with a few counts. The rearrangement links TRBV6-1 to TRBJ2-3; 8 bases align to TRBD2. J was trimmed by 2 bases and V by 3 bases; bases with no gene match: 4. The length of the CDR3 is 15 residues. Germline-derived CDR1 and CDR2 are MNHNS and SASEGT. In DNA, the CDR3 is TGTGCCAGCAGTGATGGTAGCGGGACCACAGATACGCAGTATTTT. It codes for CASSDGSGTTDTQYF.

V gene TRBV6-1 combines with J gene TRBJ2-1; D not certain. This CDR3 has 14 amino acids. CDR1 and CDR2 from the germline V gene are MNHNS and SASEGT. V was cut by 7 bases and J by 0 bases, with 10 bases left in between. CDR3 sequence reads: CASTPPSSYNEQFF. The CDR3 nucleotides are TGTGCCAGCACTCCCCCGAGCTCCTACAATGAGCAGTTCTTC.

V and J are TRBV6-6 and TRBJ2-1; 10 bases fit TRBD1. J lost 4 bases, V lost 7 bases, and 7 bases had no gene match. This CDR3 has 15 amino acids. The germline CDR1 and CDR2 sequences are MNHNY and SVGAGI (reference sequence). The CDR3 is CASNRRGQGYNEQFF. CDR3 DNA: TGTGCCAGCAACCGTCGGGGACAGGGGTACAATGAGCAGTTCTTC.

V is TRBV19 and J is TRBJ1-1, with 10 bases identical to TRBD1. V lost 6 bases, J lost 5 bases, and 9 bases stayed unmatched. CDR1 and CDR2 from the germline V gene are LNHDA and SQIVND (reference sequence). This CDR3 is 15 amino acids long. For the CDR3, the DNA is TGTGCCAGTAGCTGGAGGACAGGGGGTGGTACTGAAGCTTTCTTT. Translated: CASSWRTGGGTEAFF.

The CDR3 DNA is TGCGCCAGCAGTCCTGGACCGGGACAGGGGAGGAAGGAGCTGTTTTTT. Protein: CASSPGPGQGRKELFF. The J gene is TRBJ2-2, the V gene TRBV4-1; TRBD1 matches 10 bases. With V trimmed by 6 bases and J by 10 bases, 14 bases remained unmatched. The germline gives CDR1 MGHRA, CDR2 YSYEKL. This CDR3 is 16 amino acids long.

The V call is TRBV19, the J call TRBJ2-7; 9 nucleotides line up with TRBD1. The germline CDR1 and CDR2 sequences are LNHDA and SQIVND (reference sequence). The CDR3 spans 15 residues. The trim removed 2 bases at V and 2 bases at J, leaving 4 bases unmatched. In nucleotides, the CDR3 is TGTGCCAGTAGTATAAGGACAGGGGTCCCCTACGAGCAGTACTTC. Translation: CASSIRTGVPYEQYF.

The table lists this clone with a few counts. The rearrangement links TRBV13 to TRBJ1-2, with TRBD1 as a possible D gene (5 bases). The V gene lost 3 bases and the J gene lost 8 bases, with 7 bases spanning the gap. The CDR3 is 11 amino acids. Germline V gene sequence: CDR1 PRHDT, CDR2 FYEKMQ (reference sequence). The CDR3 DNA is TGTGCCAGCAGCTTGGGGCGCGGCTACACCTTC. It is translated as CASSLGRGYTF.

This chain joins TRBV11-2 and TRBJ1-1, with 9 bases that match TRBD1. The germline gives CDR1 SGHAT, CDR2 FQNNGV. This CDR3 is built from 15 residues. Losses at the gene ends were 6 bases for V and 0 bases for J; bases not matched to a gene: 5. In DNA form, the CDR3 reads TGTGCCAGCAGTACAAGGACAGGGGTGAACACTGAAGCTTTCTTT. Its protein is CASSTRTGVNTEAFF. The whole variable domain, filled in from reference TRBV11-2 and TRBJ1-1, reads EAGVAQSPRYKIIEKRQSVAFWCNPISGHATLYWYQQILGQGPKLLIQFQNNGVVDDSQLPKDRFSAERLKGVDSTLKIQPAKLEDSAVYLCASSTRTGVNTEAFFGQGTRLTVV.

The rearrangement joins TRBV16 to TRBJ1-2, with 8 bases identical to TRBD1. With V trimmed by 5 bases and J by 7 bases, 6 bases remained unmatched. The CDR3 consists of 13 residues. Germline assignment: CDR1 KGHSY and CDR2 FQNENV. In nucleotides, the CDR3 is TGTGCCAGCAGCGTACAGGGGGGCTCTGGCTACACCTTC. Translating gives CASSVQGGSGYTF.